What follows are 24 T cell receptor beta chains derived from one specimen sequenced in a study of blood T cell repertoires in COVID-19. Only in-frame clones appear in the TCRdb table, and some are missing; sequencing was by immunoSEQ multiplex PCR. The sample has about 88,000 clones; around 88% are singletons. Sequencing was done on a sample of peripheral blood. These TCRs come from an older woman with COVID-19, enrolled during active disease.

The V and J genes are TRBV18 and TRBJ1-2; no definite D call. Germline CDR1 KGHSH, CDR2 LQKENI. V lost 0 bases and J 6 bases, leaving 8 bases between the germline ends. The length of the CDR3 is 13 residues. The CDR3 DNA sequence: TGTGCCAGCTCACCACCGTCGTCCGATGGCTACACCTTC. Its protein product is CASSPPSSDGYTF.

The chain couples TRBV6-5 to TRBJ1-1, with D perhaps matching TRBD1 (6 bases). The CDR3 extends over 13 amino acids. V was shortened by 6 bases and J by 5 bases, with 13 bases between the two germline ends. Germline CDR1 is MNHEY and CDR2 is SVGAGI. The CDR3 region is CASRPIRGTEAFF. The CDR3 nucleotides are TGTGCCAGCAGGCCCATTAGGGGGACTGAAGCTTTCTTT.

Here the CDR3 reads CASSPRDRNTIYF. CDR3 sequence (DNA): TGTGCCAGCAGTCCCAGGGATAGAAACACCATATATTTT. V gene TRBV28 combines with J gene TRBJ1-3, with a tentative D call TRBD1 (5 bases). CDR1 is MDHEN and CDR2 is SYDVKM in the germline V gene. The CDR3 spans 13 residues. Trimming cost V 5 bases and J 5 bases, with 10 bases left between them. Supplemented by reference TRBV28 and TRBJ1-3, the full variable domain reads DVKVTQSSRYLVKRTGEKVFLECVQDMDHENMFWYRQDPGLGLRLIYFSYDVKMKEKGDIPEGYSVSREKKERFSLILESASTNQTSMYLCASSPRDRNTIYFGEGSWLTVV.

The chain carries TRBV6-5 and TRBJ1-6; D is possibly TRBD1 (6 bases). The CDR3 is made up of 13 amino acids. The V end lost 6 bases, the J end lost 5 bases, and 8 bases lay between the germline ends. Germline CDR1 reads MNHEY; CDR2 reads SVGAGI. The CDR3 reads CASRDSNNSPLHF. The CDR3 bases are TGTGCCAGCAGGGACAGCAATAATTCACCCCTCCACTTT.

This clone was found once. The chain combines TRBV6-5 with TRBJ2-7, with 9 bases lining up with TRBD2. The CDR3 has 15 residues. The trim removed 5 bases at V and 2 bases at J, leaving 7 bases unmatched. Germline V gene data show CDR1 as MNHEY and CDR2 as SVGAGI. The CDR3 here is CASSQGAGGAYEQYF. The CDR3 coding sequence is TGTGCCAGCAGTCAGGGTGCGGGGGGGGCCTACGAGCAGTACTTC.

This sequence joins TRBV11-3 and TRBJ2-2, with 10 bases aligning to TRBD2. Germline trimming cut 4 bases from V and 6 bases from J; bases unmatched to any gene: 11. The germline CDR1 and CDR2 sequences are SGHNT and YENEEA. This CDR3 has 17 amino acids. The CDR3 DNA follows: TGTGCCAGCAGCTCCTCAACTAGCGGGGCCGTCCCCGGGGAGCTGTTTTTT. Amino acid sequence: CASSSSTSGAVPGELFF.

The J gene is TRBJ2-7, the V gene TRBV7-2; D is possibly TRBD2 (5 bases). The CDR3 is 15 amino acids. CDR1 SGHTA and CDR2 FQGNSA come from the germline V gene. Trimming removed 5 bases at V and 2 bases at J, with 16 bases between. CDR3 nucleotides: TGTGCCAGCAGCCCAAGAGGGCAGAATCCCTACGAGCAGTACTTC. Translating it yields CASSPRGQNPYEQYF.

This clone has a single count. As DNA, the CDR3 is TGTGCCAGCAGCCACTTGGAGGGGGCAGGTACGCAGTATTTT. Translating it yields CASSHLEGAGTQYF. The V gene is TRBV6-5, the J gene TRBJ2-3, with D possibly being TRBD1 (7 bases). V was cut by 6 bases and J by 8 bases, with 18 bases left in between. This CDR3 is built from 14 residues. Germline lookup yields CDR1 MNHEY and CDR2 SVGAGI.

This sequence joins TRBV12-3 or TRBV12-4 and TRBJ2-7; TRBD2 matches 8 bases. The CDR3 contains 13 residues. J gave up 3 bases and V 6 bases, and 4 bases lay outside the gene matches. The CDR3: CASSPGTSYEQYF. Written as DNA, the CDR3 is TGTGCCAGCAGCCCCGGGACTAGCTACGAGCAGTACTTC.

The chain links TRBV5-1 to TRBJ2-5; D may be TRBD2 (5 bases). CDR3 length: 15 residues. Trimming removed 0 bases at V and 1 base at J, with 10 bases between. Germline V CDR1 and CDR2: SGHRS, YFSETQ. CDR3 loop: CASSLARAGQETQYF. The DNA for the CDR3 is TGCGCCAGCAGCTTGGCCCGGGCGGGCCAAGAGACCCAGTACTTC.

The rearrangement uses TRBV19 and TRBJ1-4; no reliable D call. The CDR3 length is 14 residues. The germline V and J ends were trimmed by 6 bases and 0 bases, with 8 bases remaining between them. Germline V gene lookup returns CDR1 LNHDA and CDR2 SQIVND (reference sequence). CDR3 sequence: CASSGGATNEKLFF. The CDR3 DNA follows: TGTGCCAGTAGCGGCGGAGCAACTAATGAAAAACTGTTTTTT.

The V call is TRBV27, the J call TRBJ1-1; D gene uncertain. Trimming took 5 bases from V and 0 from J, leaving 19 bases between them. CDR1 is MNHEY, CDR2 SMNVEV, per germline (reference sequence). This CDR3 spans 17 amino acids. CDR3 in DNA: TGTGCCAGCAGTCGATTGGGCGACGGCTGGTTGAACACTGAAGCTTTCTTT. Translated: CASSRLGDGWLNTEAFF.

This clone was seen only a few times. The chain has TRBV5-1 and TRBJ1-5, with a possible D match to TRBD1 (5 bases). The CDR3 covers 15 residues. V was pared by 0 bases and J by 4 bases, with 11 bases between. From germline, CDR1 is SGHRS and CDR2 YFSETQ. The CDR3 nucleotides are TGCGCCAGCAGCTTGGCTCCAGGGTCGAATCAGCCCCAGCATTTT. Translated: CASSLAPGSNQPQHF. The full variable domain, its missing parts supplied by reference TRBV5-1 and TRBJ1-5, is KAGVTQTPRYLIKTRGQQVTLSCSPISGHRSVSWYQQTPGQGLQFLFEYFSETQRNKGNFPGRFSGRQFSNSRSEMNVSTLELGDSALYLCASSLAPGSNQPQHFGDGTRLSIL.

DNA for the CDR3: TGTGCCAGCACCTCCCCGACCGACAGGGGTGTCACTGAAGCTTTCTTT. Translating it yields CASTSPTDRGVTEAFF. The chain uses TRBV7-8 and TRBJ1-1, with TRBD1 matching over 8 bases. The V segment lost 7 bases and the J segment 4 bases; nucleotides outside the gene matches: 14. Germline V CDR1 and CDR2: SGHVS, FQNEAQ. This CDR3 spans 16 amino acids.

The gene calls are TRBV19 and TRBJ1-2, with TRBD1 identical over 7 bases. The CDR3 length is 14 residues. Germline CDR1 reads LNHDA; CDR2 reads SQIVND (reference sequence). Trimming took 2 bases from V and 6 from J; bases not matched to a gene: 6. CDR3 sequence: CASSISDREDGYTF. CDR3 DNA: TGTGCCAGTAGTATATCTGACAGGGAGGATGGCTACACCTTC. The full variable domain, completed using reference TRBV19 and TRBJ1-2, is DGGITQSPKYLFRKEGQNVTLSCEQNLNHDAMYWYRQDPGQGLRLIYYSQIVNDFQKGDIAEGYSVSREKKESFPLTVTSAQKNPTAFYLCASSISDREDGYTFGSGTRLTVV.

CDR3 protein: CASSPTTNTGELFF. CDR3 DNA sequence: TGTGCCAGCTCACCGACAACGAACACCGGGGAGCTGTTTTTT. The rearrangement joins TRBV18 to TRBJ2-2; no firm D call. The length of the CDR3 is 14 residues. Per germline, CDR1 KGHSH and CDR2 LQKENI. Deletions cut 3 bases from V and 0 bases from J, with 5 bases between.

The chain couples TRBV6-4 to TRBJ2-7; 7 nucleotides match TRBD2. Germline values: CDR1 MRHNA, CDR2 SNTAGT. V lost 0 bases and J lost 0; bases outside the gene matches: 23. This CDR3 region has 22 residues. In DNA, the CDR3 is TGTGCCAGCAGTGACTCGAAGGGGTCCGGGGCGGTTTGCGGGGGATACTCCTACGAGCAGTACTTC. It specifies CASSDSKGSGAVCGGYSYEQYF.

The J gene is TRBJ1-2, the V gene TRBV30; no definite D call. Germline V gives CDR1 GTSNPN, CDR2 SVGIG (reference sequence). With 7 bases removed from V and 0 bases from J, the gap between germline ends came to 6 bases. The CDR3 is made up of 11 amino acids. CDR3: CASGTNYGYTF. The CDR3 nucleotides read TGTGCCTCCGGGACTAACTATGGCTACACCTTC. The whole variable domain, filled in from reference TRBV30 and TRBJ1-2, reads SQTIHQWPATLVQPVGSPLSLECTVEGTSNPNLYWYRQAAGRGLQLLFYSVGIGQISSEVPQNLSASRPQDRQFILSSKKLLLSDSGFYLCASGTNYGYTFGSGTRLTVV.

The CDR3 bases are TGTGCCAGCAGCGTCGACAGGGATCCCTATGGCTACACCTTC. Protein sequence: CASSVDRDPYGYTF. The V gene is TRBV9, the J gene TRBJ1-2; TRBD1 agrees at 7 bases. V shed 2 bases and J 4 bases; nucleotides not matched to a gene: 5. This CDR3 is built from 14 residues. The V gene's germline CDR1 is SGDLS and CDR2 YYNGEE.

The V and J genes are TRBV27 and TRBJ1-2; 7 positions match TRBD1. Germline V gives CDR1 MNHEY, CDR2 SMNVEV (reference sequence). V shed 7 bases and J 2 bases; nucleotides not matched to a gene: 4. The CDR3 is made up of 13 amino acids. CDR3 loop: CASKTGQNYGYTF. The CDR3, as DNA: TGTGCCAGCAAGACGGGACAGAACTATGGCTACACCTTC.

V gene TRBV6-4 combines with J gene TRBJ1-6, with unresolved D. The V gene's germline CDR1 is MRHNA and CDR2 SNTAGT. This CDR3 is 13 amino acids long. Trimming shortened V by 2 bases and J by 7 bases, and 6 bases separated the two germline ends. CDR3 bases: TGTGCCAGCAGTGACAGAGGCAATTCACCCCTCCACTTT. Translated, it gives CASSDRGNSPLHF.

The chain recombines TRBV11-3 with TRBJ2-2; the match to TRBD1 covers 7 bases. Germline assignment: CDR1 SGHNT and CDR2 YENEEA. The CDR3 has 14 amino acids. Trimming at V came to 8 bases and at J to 7 bases, leaving 10 bases not matched to a gene. The CDR3 coding sequence is TGTGCCAGCTCGAGGGACAGCACTTTCGGGGAGCTGTTTTTT. It codes for CASSRDSTFGELFF.

The chain links TRBV27 to TRBJ1-2; D gene uncertain. The length of the CDR3 is 13 residues. Trimming took off 3 bases at V and 2 bases at J, with 7 bases between the two ends. Germline V gene lookup returns CDR1 MNHEY and CDR2 SMNVEV (reference sequence). The CDR3 loop is CASSFRTNYGYTF. CDR3 nucleotide sequence: TGTGCCAGCAGTTTCCGCACAAACTATGGCTACACCTTC.

The chain employs TRBV7-9 and TRBJ2-1, with 12 bases that match TRBD2. The germline gives CDR1 SEHNR, CDR2 FQNEAQ (reference sequence). V was pared by 4 bases and J by 8 bases, with 9 bases of the junction left unmatched. This CDR3 has 16 residues. The CDR3 bases are TGTGCCAGCAGCTCCGGGACTAGCGGGCTCGGGGATGAGCAGTTCTTC. Its protein is CASSSGTSGLGDEQFF.